The rows below give T cell receptor beta chains drawn from one sample of a study of regulatory T cells in long-lasting Graves disease. TCRdb recomputed calls from the multiplex PCR reads with MiXCR, one row per CDR3 protein. The repertoire holds 500,000 or so distinct CDR3 sequences, with 15% to 20% as singletons. These data were likewise used in another study, on T cells in Graves' hyperthyroidism and ophthalmopathy.

The sample here was peripheral blood mononuclear cells (PBMCs), taken at new diagnosis, from a patient treated with antithyroid drugs. These receptor sequences come from a woman aged 35 to 59 with Graves disease. Each CDR3 is given without its conserved first and last residue. Each record gives: CDR3 length, J gene, V gene, CDR3 protein.

13,TRBJ1-5,TRBV6-1,ASSEAGVSNQPQH
13,TRBJ1-5,TRBV6-5,ASSYFQDGGQPQH
11,TRBJ1-2,TRBV12-3/TRBV12-4,ASRRGGLYGYT
13,TRBJ2-1,TRBV10-2,ASSDSGVSYNEQF
11,TRBJ2-7,TRBV4-1,ASSQDFGGEQY
11,TRBJ1-2,TRBV19,ASARDRGYGYT
11,TRBJ1-1,TRBV28,ASNRGQNTEAF
10,TRBJ1-2,TRBV19,ASRDRFYGYT
10,TRBJ2-1,TRBV5-1,ASSLDRPIRI
13,TRBJ1-1,TRBV13,ASSPGGEGSLEAF
12,TRBJ2-7,TRBV2,ASSETAQSYEQY
13,TRBJ1-5,TRBV15,ATSSRTGGFEPQH
13,TRBJ2-7,TRBV4-2,ASSQDTAGTYEQY
11,TRBJ2-1,TRBV24-1,ATSDPDLREQF
12,TRBJ2-7,TRBV7-9,ASSLLGSRYEQY
11,TRBJ2-3,TRBV11-2,ASSLESTDTQY
12,TRBJ2-7,TRBV28,ASSPSGTSYEQY
10,TRBJ1-1,TRBV29-1,SVSTGNTEAF
14,TRBJ1-2,TRBV7-9,ASSLREQEPNYGYT
13,TRBJ2-3,TRBV2,ASSDGGGGTDTQY
12,TRBJ2-4,TRBV7-2,ASSSRAGGDIQY
11,TRBJ1-1,TRBV6-5,ASSYDRNTEAF
12,TRBJ2-3,TRBV4-1,ASSQGGATDTQY
13,TRBJ2-3,TRBV19,ASRHRDRESDTQY
14,TRBJ2-3,TRBV7-9,ASSPPDREKTDTQY
11,TRBJ2-7,TRBV5-1,ASKFAEAYEQY
11,TRBJ1-2,TRBV7-9,ASGSLSRYGYT
15,TRBJ2-7,TRBV4-1,ASSQESSDRGLYEQY
11,TRBJ1-1,TRBV11-3,ASSFQPNTEAF
13,TRBJ2-1,TRBV15,ATSIETGGYNEQF
10,TRBJ2-5,TRBV20-1,SARDQNSVKC
10,TRBJ1-5,TRBV20-1,SASTENQPQH
13,TRBJ2-7,TRBV6-1,ASIKEWGSYEKQY
11,TRBJ1-2,TRBV12-3/TRBV12-4,ASSRGNPSGYT
12,TRBJ2-2,TRBV11-1,ASSLVIGTGELF
11,TRBJ1-1,TRBV7-3,ASSPQGTAEAF
17,TRBJ2-1,TRBV7-2,ASSPLAGGFPSSYNEQF
11,TRBJ1-2,TRBV2,ASSPLGRLGYT
15,TRBJ2-5,TRBV20-1,SARSGGGGQIQETQY
11,TRBJ1-1,TRBV30,AWSVGGGTEAF
14,TRBJ2-2,TRBV10-3,AISGKGQGWTGELF
15,TRBJ2-5,TRBV3-1,ASSQDRPGIPGETQY
13,TRBJ2-4,TRBV7-6,ASSSRGGSLDIQY
14,TRBJ1-6,TRBV4-1,ASSPIDRGYNSPLH
11,TRBJ2-5,TRBV29-1,SAAHRGEETQY
12,TRBJ1-1,TRBV7-9,ASVRSGVDTEAF
16,TRBJ1-5,TRBV12-3/TRBV12-4,ASRETNGTVRSNQPQH
12,TRBJ1-3,TRBV10-3,AISEGQVGDTIY
11,TRBJ1-1,TRBV20-1,SAYRGGTTEAF
11,TRBJ1-2,TRBV7-8,ASSLGWGTGYT
11,TRBJ2-3,TRBV11-2,ASSLDPGDTQY
11,TRBJ1-2,TRBV15,ATSRDLGQGYT
13,TRBJ1-5,TRBV2,ASSEGGWGSQPQH
11,TRBJ1-1,TRBV27,ARPGWLNTEAF
13,TRBJ2-5,TRBV6-1,ASNHRDFRRETQY
13,TRBJ2-3,TRBV11-2,ASSLSPLYTDTQY
11,TRBJ1-2,TRBV20-1,SARDHSNYGYT
13,TRBJ2-1,TRBV24-1,ATSEAGTGKNEQF